These 12 T cell receptor beta chains share one sample of origin, sequenced in a study of cytomegalovirus exposure and HLA in healthy donors. In the PCR, 60 Vbeta and 13 Jbeta primers were used. Method: immunoSEQ multiplex PCR; TCRdb's copy keeps in-frame clones and lacks some. Of about 150,000 clones detected, about four fifths appear once; the ten largest clones hold 5.7%. The specimen was PBMCs. Receptor source: a man aged 30 to 45 in good health and CMV-seropositive.

The V gene is TRBV7-2, the J gene TRBJ1-4, with unresolved D. Germline assignment: CDR1 SGHTA and CDR2 FQGNSA. The CDR3 totals 15 residues. V lost 5 bases to trimming and J lost 12 bases, with 22 bases between them. CDR3 amino acids: CASSIGAAGVSELFF. CDR3 nucleotides: TGTGCCAGCAGCATCGGAGCCGCGGGAGTCTCGGAACTGTTTTTT.

This clone has a single count. The chain uses TRBV7-9 and TRBJ1-2, with unresolved D. Germline V gene sequence: CDR1 SEHNR, CDR2 FQNEAQ (reference sequence). The CDR3 has 14 amino acids. Trimming took 2 bases from V and 2 from J, leaving 9 bases between them. CDR3 residues: CASSLTEPNYGYTF. CDR3 DNA sequence: TGTGCCAGCAGCTTAACAGAACCGAACTATGGCTACACCTTC.

The rearrangement links TRBV7-8 to TRBJ2-3; D not certain. Trimming left V 3 bases short and J 2 bases short, with 9 bases between. The CDR3 has 14 residues. CDR1 and CDR2 from the germline V gene are SGHVS and FQNEAQ. The CDR3 loop reads CASSFRQDTDTQYF. For the CDR3, the DNA is TGTGCCAGCAGCTTCCGGCAGGACACAGATACGCAGTATTTT.

This chain links TRBV7-9 with TRBJ1-2; 8 bases are shared with TRBD1. Looked up from germline, CDR1 is SEHNR and CDR2 is FQNEAQ (reference sequence). Trimming at V came to 3 bases and at J to 3 bases, leaving 6 bases not matched to a gene. This CDR3 region has 15 residues. The CDR3 DNA follows: TGTGCCAGCAGCTTGCCCGTGGACAGGGACTATGGCTACACCTTC. Its protein is CASSLPVDRDYGYTF.

V is TRBV6-5 and J is TRBJ2-5, with D maybe TRBD1 (7 bases). V lost 3 bases and J 5 bases, leaving 13 bases between the germline ends. CDR1 is MNHEY, CDR2 SVGAGI, per germline. The CDR3 length is 14 residues. CDR3 region: CASSYRTGGETQYF. The CDR3 coding sequence is TGTGCCAGCAGTTATCGGACAGGAGGGGAGACCCAGTACTTC.

Only one count was recorded for this clone. The gene calls are TRBV19 and TRBJ1-5; TRBD1 matches at 12 bases. The CDR3 has 15 amino acids. The V segment lost 6 bases and the J segment 2 bases; nucleotides outside the gene matches: 2. Per the germline V gene, CDR1 is LNHDA and CDR2 is SQIVND (reference sequence). CDR3 nucleotide sequence: TGTGCCAGTAGAGGGACAGGGGGCGGCAATCAGCCCCAGCATTTT. Its translation is CASRGTGGGNQPQHF.

The chain has TRBV9 and TRBJ2-2; the match to TRBD1 covers 9 bases. This CDR3 is built from 16 residues. V lost 0 bases and J lost 1; bases outside the gene matches: 1. Germline lookup yields CDR1 SGDLS and CDR2 YYNGEE. CDR3 sequence reads: CASSVGGQGNTGELFF. CDR3 coding DNA: TGTGCCAGCAGCGTAGGGGGACAGGGGAACACCGGGGAGCTGTTTTTT.

The chain links TRBV7-7 to TRBJ2-5; 7 bases fit TRBD1. The CDR3 is 20 amino acids. The ends lost 5 bases at V and 2 bases at J; junction bases unmatched: 23. Germline V gives CDR1 SSHAT, CDR2 FNYEAQ (reference sequence). CDR3 sequence reads: CASSTGSTPTGFFQQETQYF. The CDR3 region has the DNA TGTGCCAGCAGCACTGGGTCTACCCCGACAGGGTTCTTCCAACAAGAGACCCAGTACTTC.

V usage is TRBV5-8 and J usage is TRBJ1-2; the D gene is possibly TRBD1 (6 bases). Trimming pared 2 bases from V and 3 bases from J, leaving 11 bases between. Germline CDR1 reads SGHTS; CDR2 reads YDEGEE. This CDR3 contains 14 residues. CDR3 region: CASSLQGIDYGYTF. Written as DNA, the CDR3 is TGTGCCAGCAGCTTACAGGGAATTGACTATGGCTACACCTTC.

The chain carries TRBV10-3 and TRBJ2-4; D is undetermined. The CDR3 length is 13 residues. In germline, CDR1 is ENHRY, CDR2 SYGVKD. The V end was cut by 10 bases, the J end by 2 bases, with 12 bases between. The CDR3 nucleotides read TGTGCCACCGCGTTGGAGCCCAAAAACATTCAGTACTTC. It codes for CATALEPKNIQYF.

This clone has more than one count but fewer than ten. V and J are TRBV15 and TRBJ1-5; 9 nucleotides line up with TRBD1. Trimming removed 7 bases from V and 5 bases from J; junction bases left unmatched: 6. The CDR3 length is 14 residues. The germline gives CDR1 LNHNV, CDR2 YYDKDF (reference sequence). The CDR3 region is CATTTGTGYQPQHF. As DNA, the CDR3 is TGTGCCACCACTACCGGGACAGGGTATCAGCCCCAGCATTTT.

The chain carries TRBV7-9 and TRBJ1-1; 8 bases align to TRBD1. The J segment lost 4 bases and the V segment lost 5 bases, leaving 12 bases of the junction unmatched. CDR3 length: 16 amino acids. The V gene's germline CDR1 is SEHNR and CDR2 FQNEAQ (reference sequence). The CDR3 DNA sequence: TGTGCCAGCAGCCCGACTGACAGGGGTTGGGGCACTGAAGCTTTCTTT. It is translated as CASSPTDRGWGTEAFF.